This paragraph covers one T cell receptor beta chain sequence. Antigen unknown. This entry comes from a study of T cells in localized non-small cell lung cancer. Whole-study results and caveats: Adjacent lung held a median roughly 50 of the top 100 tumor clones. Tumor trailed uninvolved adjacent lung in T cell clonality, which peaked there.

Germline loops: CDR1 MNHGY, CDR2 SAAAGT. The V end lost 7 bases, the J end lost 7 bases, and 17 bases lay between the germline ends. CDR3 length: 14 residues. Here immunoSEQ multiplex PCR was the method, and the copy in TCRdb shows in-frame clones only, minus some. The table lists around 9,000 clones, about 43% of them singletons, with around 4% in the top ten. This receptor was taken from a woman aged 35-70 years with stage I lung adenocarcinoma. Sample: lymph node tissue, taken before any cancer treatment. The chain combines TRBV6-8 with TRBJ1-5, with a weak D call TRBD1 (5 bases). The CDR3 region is CASTLYSGDQPQHF. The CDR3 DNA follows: TGTGCCAGCACCCTGTATTCGGGGGACCAGCCCCAGCATTTT.